This T cell receptor beta chain was sequenced during a study of blood T cell repertoires in COVID-19. V gave up 0 bases and J gave up 0 bases; unmatched junction bases: 6. Germline values: CDR1 SGDLS, CDR2 YYNGEE. The CDR3 sequence is 18 residues long. The table came from immunoSEQ multiplex PCR; TCRdb's copy has only in-frame clones and leaves some out. In the table there are about 210,000 clones, 90% of which are singletons. The chain couples TRBV9 to TRBJ2-6, with TRBD1 matching 7 bases. The sequenced material came from PBMCs or T cells enriched from blood (not recorded which). The receptor comes from a man aged 30-40 years who had recovered from COVID-19. The CDR3 nucleotides read TGTGCCAGCAGCGTAGCCTCGGGACAGCCCTCTGGGGCCAACGTCCTGACTTTC. It yields the protein CASSVASGQPSGANVLTF.